Listed below are T cell receptor beta chains from one sample, sequenced in a study of T cells in Graves' hyperthyroidism and ophthalmopathy. TCRdb called the multiplex PCR reads again in MiXCR, with one record for every CDR3 protein. The top ten clones hold 7.5% to 9.5% of a sample with hundreds of thousands of distinct CDR3 sequences, roughly 40% of them seen once. The sample comprised blood. Receptors originate from a young man with Graves' hyperthyroidism. The CDR3 runs from the conserved cysteine through the conserved F or W. Each record gives: J gene, CDR3 length, D gene, V gene, clone size, CDR3 protein, CDR3 DNA. The D gene is left open where the match is weak. The size field is filled for only some rows; it gives once, few, many or a size class.

J: TRBJ1-2
length: 12
D: TRBD1
V: TRBV29-1
size: .
CDR3: CSVQTGAYGYTF
DNA: TGCAGCGTCCAGACAGGGGCTTATGGCTACACCTTC

J: TRBJ1-4
length: 13
D: .
V: TRBV7-9
size: .
CDR3: CASSSGANEKLFF
DNA: TGTGCCAGCAGCTCGGGAGCTAATGAAAAACTGTTTTTT

J: TRBJ2-5
length: 13
D: TRBD1
V: TRBV27
size: many
CDR3: CASGQGAKETQYF
DNA: TGTGCCAGCGGGCAGGGGGCCAAGGAGACCCAGTACTTC

J: TRBJ1-1
length: 14
D: .
V: TRBV7-9
size: few
CDR3: CASSLTSGGSEAFF
DNA: TGTGCCAGCAGCTTAACAAGTGGAGGTTCTGAAGCTTTCTTT

J: TRBJ1-1
length: 15
D: TRBD1
V: TRBV5-1
size: few
CDR3: CASSNTGGAVTEAFF
DNA: TGCGCCAGCAGTAATACAGGGGGCGCCGTCACTGAAGCTTTCTTT

J: TRBJ2-5
length: 19
D: TRBD2
V: TRBV25-1
size: many
CDR3: CASSRGIPGLAGGRETQYF
DNA: TGTGCCAGCAGTCGGGGGATACCGGGACTAGCGGGAGGACGGGAGACCCAGTACTTC

J: TRBJ2-7
length: 16
D: TRBD1
V: TRBV9
size: .
CDR3: CASSVGPQGAQYEQYF
DNA: TGTGCCAGCAGCGTAGGGCCACAGGGGGCGCAGTACGAGCAGTACTTC

J: TRBJ1-1
length: 12
D: .
V: TRBV7-2
size: few
CDR3: CASTLGGAEAFF
DNA: TGTGCCAGCACCCTAGGGGGGGCTGAAGCTTTCTTT

J: TRBJ1-1
length: 15
D: TRBD1
V: TRBV5-1
size: many
CDR3: CASSLSGQGNTEAFF
DNA: TGCGCCAGCAGCTTGTCGGGACAGGGGAACACTGAAGCTTTCTTT

J: TRBJ2-7
length: 12
D: .
V: TRBV10-3
size: many
CDR3: CAISANAGKQYF
DNA: TGTGCCATCAGTGCCAACGCAGGGAAGCAGTACTTC

J: TRBJ1-1
length: 15
D: TRBD1
V: TRBV12-3/TRBV12-4
size: .
CDR3: CASSWGSQGDTEAFF
DNA: TGTGCCAGCAGTTGGGGTAGCCAGGGGGACACTGAAGCTTTCTTT

J: TRBJ2-5
length: 16
D: .
V: TRBV25-1
size: .
CDR3: CASSAWAATGRETQYF
DNA: TGTGCCAGCAGTGCTTGGGCGGCCACTGGACGGGAGACCCAGTACTTC

J: TRBJ2-7
length: 14
D: TRBD1
V: TRBV29-1
size: few
CDR3: CSVETGPGSYEQYF
DNA: TGCAGCGTGGAGACAGGGCCAGGCTCCTACGAGCAGTACTTC

J: TRBJ1-4
length: 16
D: .
V: TRBV7-7
size: .
CDR3: CASSLAPRGSNEKLFF
DNA: TGTGCTAGCAGCTTAGCACCCAGGGGCTCTAATGAAAAACTGTTTTTT

J: TRBJ2-7
length: 13
D: .
V: TRBV10-3
size: many
CDR3: CAMARDVSYEQYF
DNA: TGTGCCATGGCTCGGGACGTGTCCTACGAGCAGTACTTC

J: TRBJ1-1
length: 13
D: .
V: TRBV6-5
size: .
CDR3: CASSYSFPAEAFF
DNA: TGTGCCAGCAGTTACTCGTTTCCCGCTGAAGCTTTCTTT

J: TRBJ2-7
length: 11
D: TRBD1
V: TRBV29-1
size: .
CDR3: CSTGTGTEQYF
DNA: TGCAGCACCGGGACAGGGACCGAGCAGTACTTC

J: TRBJ1-5
length: 13
D: TRBD1
V: TRBV12-3/TRBV12-4
size: .
CDR3: CASSSTGGSDQHF
DNA: TGTGCCAGCAGTTCGACAGGGGGGTCTGACCAGCATTTT

J: TRBJ2-7
length: 15
D: .
V: TRBV20-1
size: .
CDR3: CSARISWQPSYEQYF
DNA: TGCAGTGCTAGAATTTCCTGGCAACCCTCCTACGAGCAGTACTTC

J: TRBJ2-7
length: 14
D: .
V: TRBV7-2
size: many
CDR3: CASSFDTRIDEQYF
DNA: TGTGCCAGCAGCTTCGACACTAGAATCGACGAGCAGTACTTC

J: TRBJ2-7
length: 14
D: TRBD2
V: TRBV13
size: .
CDR3: CASSATSLRGEQYF
DNA: TGTGCCAGCAGCGCGACTAGCCTCCGGGGCGAGCAGTACTTC

J: TRBJ2-2
length: 12
D: .
V: TRBV13
size: few
CDR3: CASSLPGRELFF
DNA: TGTGCCAGCAGCTTGCCTGGGAGGGAGCTGTTTTTT

J: TRBJ2-7
length: 11
D: .
V: TRBV29-1
size: many
CDR3: CSGLEEYEQYF
DNA: TGCAGCGGACTAGAGGAGTACGAGCAGTACTTC

J: TRBJ1-2
length: 13
D: .
V: TRBV20-1
size: few
CDR3: CSARDLKEYGYTF
DNA: TGCAGTGCTAGAGATTTAAAGGAGTATGGCTACACCTTC

J: TRBJ2-7
length: 14
D: .
V: TRBV6-5
size: few
CDR3: CASKVALSSYEQYF
DNA: TGTGCCAGCAAAGTGGCTCTGAGCTCCTACGAGCAGTACTTC

J: TRBJ1-1
length: 13
D: TRBD1
V: TRBV29-1
size: many
CDR3: CSLQGTGATEAFF
DNA: TGCAGCTTGCAAGGGACAGGGGCCACTGAAGCTTTCTTT

J: TRBJ1-5
length: 14
D: .
V: TRBV7-2
size: few
CDR3: CASSPSTVGQPQHF
DNA: TGCGCCAGCAGCCCCTCGACAGTTGGTCAGCCCCAGCATTTT

J: TRBJ2-7
length: 15
D: .
V: TRBV6-1
size: .
CDR3: CASSEELGRFYEQYF
DNA: TGTGCCAGCAGTGAGGAACTTGGCCGATTCTACGAGCAGTACTTC

J: TRBJ1-1
length: 14
D: .
V: TRBV7-2
size: .
CDR3: CSSSSLGRDNEAFF
DNA: TGTTCCAGCAGCTCTCTCGGGAGAGATAATGAAGCTTTCTTT

J: TRBJ2-6
length: 17
D: .
V: TRBV2
size: .
CDR3: CASSPLGRDSGANVLTF
DNA: TGTGCCAGCAGCCCCCTCGGGCGGGACTCTGGGGCCAACGTCCTGACTTTC

J: TRBJ1-4
length: 15
D: .
V: TRBV5-5
size: few
CDR3: CASSLALEYLGKLFF
DNA: TGTGCCAGCAGCTTGGCCCTGGAATACCTGGGAAAACTGTTTTTT

J: TRBJ1-6
length: 16
D: .
V: TRBV20-1
size: few
CDR3: CSARGGFDGSNSPLHF
DNA: TGCAGTGCTAGAGGGGGTTTCGACGGTTCCAATTCACCCCTCCACTTT

J: TRBJ2-5
length: 12
D: .
V: TRBV29-1
size: .
CDR3: CSALDGRETQYF
DNA: TGCAGCGCCCTAGATGGGAGGGAGACCCAGTACTTC

J: TRBJ2-7
length: 13
D: .
V: TRBV28
size: .
CDR3: CASSLGQRGEQYF
DNA: TGTGCCAGCAGTTTAGGGCAGCGAGGCGAGCAGTACTTC

J: TRBJ1-1
length: 13
D: .
V: TRBV29-1
size: once
CDR3: CSSSQGSDTEAFF
DNA: TGCAGCAGTTCACAGGGTTCGGACACTGAAGCTTTCTTT

J: TRBJ2-7
length: 14
D: TRBD1
V: TRBV10-2
size: many
CDR3: CASGLGQVSYEQYF
DNA: TGCGCCAGCGGCCTGGGACAGGTATCCTACGAGCAGTACTTC